This T cell receptor beta chain derives from a study of Graves' ophthalmopathy and Graves' hyperthyroidism. Scientists amplified the TCR beta CDR3 regions from RNA transcripts. HTBI primers served in a first-round RT-PCR, which a second-round multiplex PCR followed. TCRdb re-called the multiplex PCR reads through MiXCR, storing one row per CDR3 protein. The top ten clones hold approximately 6.5% of a sample with hundreds of thousands of distinct CDR3 sequences, 20% to 25% of them seen once. V was shortened by 2 bases and J by 7 bases, with 18 bases between the two germline ends. This CDR3 is built from 16 residues. Looked up from germline, CDR1 is MNHEY and CDR2 is SVGAGI.

The rearrangement uses TRBV6-5 and TRBJ1-5, with D unresolved. The sequencing sample was made of peripheral blood. The clonotype was recovered from a woman aged 18-30 years with stable Graves' hyperthyroidism. Some clones in this sample may be carry-over from other donors' samples. The chain's CDR3 is CASSYSRLGFGQPQHF. CDR3 nucleotides: TGTGCCAGCAGTTACAGCCGGCTAGGGTTCGGCCAGCCCCAGCATTTT.